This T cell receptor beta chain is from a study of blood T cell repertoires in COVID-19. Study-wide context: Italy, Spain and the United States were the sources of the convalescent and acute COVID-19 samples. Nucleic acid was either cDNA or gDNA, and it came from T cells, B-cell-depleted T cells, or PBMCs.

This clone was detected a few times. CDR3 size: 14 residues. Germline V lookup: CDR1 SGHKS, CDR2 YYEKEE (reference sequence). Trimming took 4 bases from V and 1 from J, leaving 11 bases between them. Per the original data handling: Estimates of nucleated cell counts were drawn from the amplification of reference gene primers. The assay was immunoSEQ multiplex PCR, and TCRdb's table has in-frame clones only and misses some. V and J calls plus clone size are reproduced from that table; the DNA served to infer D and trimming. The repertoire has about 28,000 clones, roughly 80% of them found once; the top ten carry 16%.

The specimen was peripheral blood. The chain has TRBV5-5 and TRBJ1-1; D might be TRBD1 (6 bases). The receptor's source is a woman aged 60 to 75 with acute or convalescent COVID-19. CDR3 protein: CASSPPTGNTEAFF. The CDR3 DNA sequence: TGTGCCAGCAGCCCACCGACAGGGAACACTGAAGCTTTCTTT.